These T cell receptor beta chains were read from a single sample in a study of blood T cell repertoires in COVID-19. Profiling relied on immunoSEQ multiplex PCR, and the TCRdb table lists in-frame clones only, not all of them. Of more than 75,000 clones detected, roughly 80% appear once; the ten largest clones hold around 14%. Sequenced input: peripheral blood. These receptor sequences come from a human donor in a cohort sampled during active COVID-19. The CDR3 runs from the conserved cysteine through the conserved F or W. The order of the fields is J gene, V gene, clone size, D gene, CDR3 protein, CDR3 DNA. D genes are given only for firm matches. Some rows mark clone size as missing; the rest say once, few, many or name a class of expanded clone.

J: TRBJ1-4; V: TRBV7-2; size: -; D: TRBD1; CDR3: CASSPVNSRGQGLVKLFF; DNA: TGTGCCAGCAGCCCCGTAAACTCCCGAGGACAGGGTTTGGTGAAACTGTTTTTT
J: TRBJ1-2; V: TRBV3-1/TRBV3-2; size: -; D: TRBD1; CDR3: CASSPGQGGGYTF; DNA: TGTGCCAGCAGCCCAGGACAGGGGGGCGGCTACACCTTC
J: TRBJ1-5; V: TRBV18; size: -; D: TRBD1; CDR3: CASSPPGGNSNQPQHF; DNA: TGTGCCAGCTCACCCCCAGGGGGCAACAGCAATCAGCCCCAGCATTTT
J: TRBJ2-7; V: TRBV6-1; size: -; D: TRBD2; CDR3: CASSGLAGGFLAYEQYF; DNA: TGTGCCAGCAGTGGGCTAGCGGGGGGGTTCTTGGCCTACGAGCAGTACTTC
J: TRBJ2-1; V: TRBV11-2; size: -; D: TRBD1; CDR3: CASSLQGAPHNEQFF; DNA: TGTGCCAGCAGTCTACAGGGGGCTCCCCACAATGAGCAGTTCTTC
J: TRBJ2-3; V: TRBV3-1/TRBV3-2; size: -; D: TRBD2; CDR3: CASSQDSLPAGDTDTQYF; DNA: TGTGCCAGCAGCCAAGACAGCCTCCCAGCGGGGGACACAGATACGCAGTATTTT
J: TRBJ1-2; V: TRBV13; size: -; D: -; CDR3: CASSLFRNPNYGYTF; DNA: TGTGCCAGCAGCTTATTCAGGAATCCTAACTATGGCTACACCTTC
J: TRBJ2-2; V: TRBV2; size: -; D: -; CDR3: CASSDRHGTGELFF; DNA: TGTGCCAGCAGTGATCGACACGGCACCGGGGAGCTGTTTTTT
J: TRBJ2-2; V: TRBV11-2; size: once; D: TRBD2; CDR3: CASSQRLAEGYTGELFF; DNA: TGTGCCAGCAGCCAACGACTAGCGGAGGGGTACACCGGGGAGCTGTTTTTT
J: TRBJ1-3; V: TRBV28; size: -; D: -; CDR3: CASSLTTRTVGGGNTIYF; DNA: TGTGCCAGCAGTTTAACTACCCGGACAGTTGGAGGCGGAAACACCATATATTTT
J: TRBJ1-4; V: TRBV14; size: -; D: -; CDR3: CASSQDLGGNEKLFF; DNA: TGTGCCAGCAGCCAAGATCTAGGAGGAAATGAAAAACTGTTTTTT
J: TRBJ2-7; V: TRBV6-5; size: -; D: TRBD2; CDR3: CASSYQRDAGYEQYF; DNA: TGTGCCAGCAGTTACCAGCGGGACGCGGGCTACGAGCAGTACTTC
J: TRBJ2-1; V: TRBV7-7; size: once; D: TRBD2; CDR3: CASSLRLAGDNEQFF; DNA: TGTGCCAGCAGCTTACGTCTAGCGGGTGACAATGAGCAGTTCTTC
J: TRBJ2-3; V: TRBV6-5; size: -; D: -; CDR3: CASRIGESTDTQYF; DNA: TGTGCCAGCAGGATAGGGGAAAGCACAGATACGCAGTATTTT
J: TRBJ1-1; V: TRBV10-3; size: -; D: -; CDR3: CAISESSLDKRNTEAFF; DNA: TGTGCCATCAGTGAGTCGTCCCTTGACAAACGGAACACTGAAGCTTTCTTT
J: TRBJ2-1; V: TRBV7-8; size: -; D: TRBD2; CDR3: CASSRRTSGGPQFF; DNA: TGTGCCAGCAGCCGTCGGACTAGCGGGGGTCCCCAGTTCTTC
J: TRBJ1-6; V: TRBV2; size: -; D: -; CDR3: CASSGSDNSPLHF; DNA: TGTGCCAGCTCAGGGTCGGATAATTCACCCCTCCACTTT
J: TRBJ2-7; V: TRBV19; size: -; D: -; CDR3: CASSITVGAYYEQYF; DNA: TGTGCCAGTAGTATCACCGTGGGGGCCTACTACGAGCAGTACTTC
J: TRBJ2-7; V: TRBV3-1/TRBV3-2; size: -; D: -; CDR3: CASSQHGRDSYEQYF; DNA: TGTGCCAGCAGCCAACATGGCAGGGACTCCTACGAGCAGTACTTC
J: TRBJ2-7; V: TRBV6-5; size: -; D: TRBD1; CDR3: CASSRTGNEQYF; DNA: TGTGCCAGCAGTCGGACAGGGAACGAGCAGTACTTC
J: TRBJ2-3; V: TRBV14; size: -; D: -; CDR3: CASSQEWPTQYF; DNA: TGTGCCAGCAGCCAAGAGTGGCCTACGCAGTATTTT
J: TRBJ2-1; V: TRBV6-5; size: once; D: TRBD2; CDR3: CASSLGRGAYNEQFF; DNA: TGTGCCAGCAGCCTTGGGCGGGGGGCCTACAATGAGCAGTTCTTC
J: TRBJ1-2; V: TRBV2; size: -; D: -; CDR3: CASSDRGVFGYTF; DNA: TGTGCCAGCAGTGACAGGGGAGTGTTTGGCTACACCTTC
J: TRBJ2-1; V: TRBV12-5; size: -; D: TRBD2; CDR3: CASGLVLTSGGAEQFF; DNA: TGTGCTAGTGGTTTGGTACTAACTAGCGGGGGGGCGGAGCAGTTCTTC
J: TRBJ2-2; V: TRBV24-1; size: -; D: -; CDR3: CATSSGGLDTGELFF; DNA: TGTGCCACCAGTTCCGGGGGGCTGGACACCGGGGAGCTGTTTTTT
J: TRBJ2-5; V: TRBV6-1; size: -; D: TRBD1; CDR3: CASSETGVQETQYF; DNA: TGTGCCAGCAGTGAAACAGGGGTTCAAGAGACCCAGTACTTC
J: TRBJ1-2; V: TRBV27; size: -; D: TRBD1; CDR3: CASSQDRGLGGYTF; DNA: TGTGCCAGCAGTCAAGACAGGGGGCTAGGAGGCTACACCTTC
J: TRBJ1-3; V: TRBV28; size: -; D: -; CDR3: CASSKLGSGNTIYF; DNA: TGTGCCAGCAGCAAACTGGGCTCGGGAAACACCATATATTTT
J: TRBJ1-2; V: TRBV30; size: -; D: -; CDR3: CAWSRGGVNYGYTF; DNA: TGTGCCTGGAGTCGGGGAGGGGTGAACTATGGCTACACCTTC
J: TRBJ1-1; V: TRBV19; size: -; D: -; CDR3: CASSIFGGGTEAFF; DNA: TGTGCCAGTAGTATTTTCGGGGGTGGCACTGAAGCTTTCTTT
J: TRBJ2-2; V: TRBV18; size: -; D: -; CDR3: CASSPVGGSNTGELFF; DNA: TGTGCCAGCTCACCAGTTGGGGGGTCGAACACCGGGGAGCTGTTTTTT
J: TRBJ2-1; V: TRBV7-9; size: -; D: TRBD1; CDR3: CASDGTAYNEQFF; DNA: TGTGCCAGCGACGGGACAGCCTACAATGAGCAGTTCTTC
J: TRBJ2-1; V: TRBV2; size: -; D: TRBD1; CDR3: CASRRSGQGAHDEQFF; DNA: TGTGCCAGCAGGAGGTCCGGACAGGGGGCGCATGATGAGCAGTTCTTC
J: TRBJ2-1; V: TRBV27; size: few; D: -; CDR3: CASSLGDWAADNEQFF; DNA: TGTGCCAGCAGTTTAGGGGACTGGGCAGCTGACAATGAGCAGTTCTTC
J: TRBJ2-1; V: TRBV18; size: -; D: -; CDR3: CASSPESSDEQFF; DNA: TGTGCCAGCTCACCCGAGAGTAGCGATGAGCAGTTCTTC
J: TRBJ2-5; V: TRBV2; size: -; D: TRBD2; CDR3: CASKGLAGGPRGETQYF; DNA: TGTGCCAGCAAGGGACTAGCGGGGGGGCCGAGGGGAGAGACCCAGTACTTC
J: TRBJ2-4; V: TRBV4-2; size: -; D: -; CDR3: CASSQISTFRGIQYF; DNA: TGTGCCAGCAGCCAAATTTCGACCTTTCGGGGCATTCAGTACTTC
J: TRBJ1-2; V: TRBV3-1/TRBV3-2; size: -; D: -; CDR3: CASSQGNRLSGGYTF; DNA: TGTGCCAGCAGCCAAGGGAACAGGCTCTCGGGTGGCTACACCTTC
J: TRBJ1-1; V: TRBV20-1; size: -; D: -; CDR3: CSASLQNTEAFF; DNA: TGCAGTGCTAGTTTACAGAACACTGAAGCTTTCTTT
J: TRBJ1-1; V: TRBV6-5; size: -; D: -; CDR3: CASSGGSNTEAFF; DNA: TGTGCCAGCAGCGGGGGGTCGAACACTGAAGCTTTCTTT
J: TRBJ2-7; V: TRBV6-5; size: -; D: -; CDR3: CASSGILSYEQYF; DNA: TGTGCCAGCAGCGGGATCTTGTCCTACGAGCAGTACTTC
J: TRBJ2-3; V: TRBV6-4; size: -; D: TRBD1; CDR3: CASSDRRDRVRDTQYF; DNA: TGTGCCAGCAGTGATAGACGGGACAGGGTTCGGGATACGCAGTATTTT
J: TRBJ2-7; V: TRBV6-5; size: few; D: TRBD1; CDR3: CASGQGSEQYF; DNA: TGTGCCAGCGGACAGGGGAGCGAGCAGTACTTC
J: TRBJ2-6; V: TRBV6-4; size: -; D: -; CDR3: CASSDSSSGANVLTF; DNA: TGTGCCAGCAGTGACAGTAGCTCTGGGGCCAACGTCCTGACTTTC
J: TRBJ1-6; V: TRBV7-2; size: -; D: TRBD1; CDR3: CASSLVATGTGYSPLHF; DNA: TGTGCCAGCAGCTTAGTGGCTACAGGGACAGGGTACTCACCCCTCCACTTT
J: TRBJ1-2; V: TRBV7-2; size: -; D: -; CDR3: CASSLGSGVRSGYTF; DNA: TGTGCCAGCAGCTTAGGTTCGGGAGTCAGAAGTGGCTACACCTTC
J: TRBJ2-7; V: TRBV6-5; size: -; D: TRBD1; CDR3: CASSYTGGAYEQYF; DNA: TGTGCCAGCAGTTACACAGGGGGCGCCTACGAGCAGTACTTC
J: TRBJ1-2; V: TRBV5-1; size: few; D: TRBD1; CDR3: CASSPSLTGGYGYTF; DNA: TGCGCCAGCAGCCCCTCCTTGACAGGGGGCTATGGCTACACCTTC
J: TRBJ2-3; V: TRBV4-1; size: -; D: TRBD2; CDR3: CASSLASGGVDTQYF; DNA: TGCGCCAGCAGCCTGGCTAGCGGGGGAGTAGATACGCAGTATTTT
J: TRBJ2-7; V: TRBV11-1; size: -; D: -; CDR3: CASSLARVTYEQYF; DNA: TGTGCCAGCAGCTTAGCCCGGGTCACCTACGAGCAGTACTTC
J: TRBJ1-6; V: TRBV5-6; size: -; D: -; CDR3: CASSLMTRENSPLHF; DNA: TGTGCCAGCAGCTTGATGACCCGGGAAAATTCACCCCTCCACTTT
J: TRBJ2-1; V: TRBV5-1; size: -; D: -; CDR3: CASSLGHEQFF; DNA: TGCGCCAGCAGCTTGGGGCATGAGCAGTTCTTC